This TCR beta chain was identified during a study of blood T cell repertoires in COVID-19. As for the study in general: Sites across the United States, Italy and Spain contributed samples from acute and convalescent COVID-19.

Original data processing: Amplifying reference gene primers gave estimates of nucleated cell counts. Clones were sequenced by immunoSEQ multiplex PCR, and TCRdb holds only the in-frame ones, with some missing. From that table come the V and J calls and clone size; the DNA was used to work out D and trimming. The data show roughly 200,000 clones, about 88% seen once. V was clipped by 3 bases and J by 1 base; unmatched bases: 7. From germline, CDR1 is SEHNR and CDR2 FQNEAQ (reference sequence). This CDR3 has 18 amino acids. This receptor was taken from a woman in her twenties or thirties with active or convalescent COVID-19. The chain employs TRBV7-9 and TRBJ2-1, with 12 nucleotides matching TRBD1. Sequencing input: peripheral blood. DNA of the CDR3: TGTGCCAGCAGCTTGGGGACAGGGGGCGGCTGGTCCTACAATGAGCAGTTCTTC. Translation: CASSLGTGGGWSYNEQFF.